Described below is a single T cell receptor (beta chain) sequence and its context. Its antigen is not identified. The germline V gene encodes CDR1 SQVTM and CDR2 ANQGSEA. V dropped 4 bases and J dropped 4 bases, with 14 bases sitting between them. The length of the CDR3 is 14 residues. As for time point: pre-sensitization, week 0. Treatment given: therapeutic diphenylcyclopropenone sensitization with weekly scalp DPC. The data are from a study of human T cells and chemical hapten exposure. Study results and caveats: TCRs above 1 in 1000 frequency stayed constant with DPC sensitization.

The library tagged each cDNA molecule with unique molecular identifiers. One entry per CDR3 protein, called by TCRdb with MiXCR from the RACE reads. The sample records under 200,000 distinct CDR3 sequences, 25% to 30% being singletons. The origin of this receptor is a woman aged 25-40 years with alopecia areata. Some clones in this sample may be carry-over from other donors' samples. The specimen was whole blood, collected in connection with sensitization to the hapten diphenylcyclopropenone (DPC). This chain uses TRBV29-1 with TRBJ2-1; perhaps TRBD1 as D (6 bases). CDR3 sequence: CSVGRGTLYNEQFF. The DNA for the CDR3 is TGCAGCGTTGGCCGAGGGACACTATACAATGAGCAGTTCTTC.